This T cell receptor beta chain was identified in a study of CD8+ T cells in alopecia areata. Looking at the study overall: Among treated patients, oral tofacitinib was administered at 5 to 10 mg twice daily. The tofacitinib course ran for 6 to 18 months and was followed by 6 months off drug. Broader study findings: Tissue-resident alphabeta T cells belonging to normal skin likewise get sequenced within scalp specimens. Compared with mice, patients displayed less clear TCR sharing, possibly for HLA-related reasons.

In each case, RNA was isolated and then reverse transcribed into cDNA as the sequencing template. Measured with immunoSEQ multiplex PCR; TCRdb has only the in-frame clones, and not every one. The repertoire holds around 69,000 clones, with 55% to 65% as singletons. This CDR3 has 13 amino acids. Germline trimming cut 5 bases from V and 1 base from J; bases unmatched to any gene: 5. The germline CDR1 and CDR2 sequences are GTSNPN and SVGIG (reference sequence). Concerning this clone itself: Antigen specificity is unknown.

V gene TRBV30 combines with J gene TRBJ2-7, with 7 bases lining up with TRBD1. This TCR was sampled from a human donor with alopecia areata. This specimen was CD8+ T cells sorted from blood, taken at week 0. The DNA for the CDR3 is TGTGCCTGGGACAGGGCTCTTTCCTACGAGCAGTACTTC. Its protein product is CAWDRALSYEQYF.